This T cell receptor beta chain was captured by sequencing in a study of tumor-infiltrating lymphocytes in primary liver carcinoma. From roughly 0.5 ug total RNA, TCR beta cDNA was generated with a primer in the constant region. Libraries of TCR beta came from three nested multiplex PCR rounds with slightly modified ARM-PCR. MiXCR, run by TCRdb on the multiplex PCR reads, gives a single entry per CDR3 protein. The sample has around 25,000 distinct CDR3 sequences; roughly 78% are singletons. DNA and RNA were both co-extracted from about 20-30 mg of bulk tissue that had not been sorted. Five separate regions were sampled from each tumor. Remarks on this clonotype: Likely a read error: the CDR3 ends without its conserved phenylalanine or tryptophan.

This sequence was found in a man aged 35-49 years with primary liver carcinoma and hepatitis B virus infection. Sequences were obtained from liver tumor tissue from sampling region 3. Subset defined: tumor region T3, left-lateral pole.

CDR3 in amino acids: CPITKRSGLAGGFSYEQYS. DNA for the CDR3: TGTCCCATCACAAAACGATCGGGACTAGCGGGAGGGTTCTCCTATGAGCAGTACTCC. This chain joins TRBV10-3 and TRBJ2-7, with 16 nucleotides matching TRBD2. The germline V gene has CDR1 ENHRY and CDR2 SYGVKD. The CDR3 extends over 19 amino acids.